A selection of T cell receptor beta chains follows, all from one sample in a study of blood T cell repertoires in COVID-19. Data came from immunoSEQ multiplex PCR; TCRdb stores just in-frame clones and leaves some out. Here the sample spans a few hundred thousand clones, roughly 86% being singletons. Sequenced sample: PBMCs or T cells enriched from blood (not recorded which). These receptors were taken from a woman aged 60-75 years who had recovered from COVID-19. CDR3s include the opening cysteine and the closing phenylalanine or tryptophan. A D gene is named only where the DNA matches it firmly. Expanded clones are given a class, and other clones once, few, many or no size at all.

size: .; V: TRBV2; length: 13; J: TRBJ1-5; D: TRBD1; CDR3: CASCWDRDQPQHF; DNA: TGTGCCAGCTGCTGGGACAGGGACCAGCCCCAGCATTTT
size: .; V: TRBV5-8; length: 17; J: TRBJ2-1; D: TRBD2; CDR3: CASSLAGTSGGYNEQFF; DNA: TGTGCCAGCAGCTTGGCCGGGACTAGCGGGGGCTACAATGAGCAGTTCTTC
size: .; V: TRBV9; length: 16; J: TRBJ2-7; D: TRBD2; CDR3: CASSPGGEVGFYEQYF; DNA: TGTGCCAGCAGCCCCGGGGGGGAGGTAGGTTTCTACGAGCAGTACTTC
size: .; V: TRBV29-1; length: 13; J: TRBJ1-1; D: .; CDR3: CSVEIEKRNEAFF; DNA: TGCAGCGTTGAAATAGAGAAAAGAAATGAAGCTTTCTTT
size: .; V: TRBV15; length: 15; J: TRBJ2-7; D: TRBD2; CDR3: CATSRLAGNSYEQYF; DNA: TGTGCCACCAGCAGGCTAGCGGGGAACTCCTACGAGCAGTACTTC
size: .; V: TRBV19; length: 14; J: TRBJ2-3; D: TRBD2; CDR3: CASRSGGAADTQYF; DNA: TGTGCCAGTAGATCGGGGGGGGCGGCAGATACGCAGTATTTT
size: .; V: TRBV5-8; length: 12; J: TRBJ1-1; D: .; CDR3: CASSSRGTEAFF; DNA: TGTGCCAGCAGCTCCCGGGGGACTGAAGCTTTCTTT
size: .; V: TRBV5-1; length: 14; J: TRBJ2-1; D: TRBD2; CDR3: CASSLRAGGNEQFF; DNA: TGCGCCAGCAGCTTGCGAGCGGGAGGGAATGAGCAGTTCTTC
size: .; V: TRBV9; length: 13; J: TRBJ2-3; D: .; CDR3: CASSLGTWDTQYF; DNA: TGTGCCAGCAGCCTCGGTACCTGGGATACGCAGTATTTT
size: .; V: TRBV7-9; length: 16; J: TRBJ1-2; D: .; CDR3: CASSWGGGLANYGYTF; DNA: TGTGCCAGCAGCTGGGGCGGGGGGCTAGCTAACTATGGCTACACCTTC
size: few; V: TRBV5-1; length: 16; J: TRBJ2-5; D: TRBD2; CDR3: CASSLWVSGGKETQYF; DNA: TGCGCCAGCAGCTTGTGGGTTAGCGGGGGAAAAGAGACCCAGTACTTC
size: .; V: TRBV10-2; length: 13; J: TRBJ1-1; D: .; CDR3: CASSPTGNTEAFF; DNA: TGCGCCAGCTCCCCGACAGGGAACACTGAAGCTTTCTTT
size: .; V: TRBV12-5; length: 17; J: TRBJ1-5; D: .; CDR3: CASGLVLIRDGNQPQHF; DNA: TGTGCTAGTGGTTTGGTACTTATCAGGGATGGCAATCAGCCCCAGCATTTT
size: .; V: TRBV4-2; length: 14; J: TRBJ2-1; D: .; CDR3: CASSQEKAGFEQFF; DNA: TGTGCCAGCAGCCAAGAAAAAGCGGGTTTTGAGCAGTTCTTC
size: .; V: TRBV6-2/TRBV6-3; length: 16; J: TRBJ2-7; D: TRBD1; CDR3: CASSTGRTGGVYEQYF; DNA: TGTGCCAGCAGCACCGGTAGGACAGGGGGCGTCTACGAGCAGTACTTC
size: .; V: TRBV30; length: 11; J: TRBJ2-7; D: .; CDR3: CATDSSYEQYF; DNA: TGTGCTACGGACAGCTCCTACGAGCAGTACTTC
size: .; V: TRBV7-3; length: 15; J: TRBJ2-3; D: TRBD2; CDR3: CASSPQAGGPFTQYF; DNA: TGTGCCAGCAGCCCACAAGCGGGGGGGCCCTTTACGCAGTATTTT
size: .; V: TRBV5-1; length: 14; J: TRBJ2-7; D: TRBD1; CDR3: CASSLVQGAEEQYF; DNA: TGCGCCAGCAGCTTGGTACAGGGGGCAGAAGAGCAGTACTTC
size: once; V: TRBV7-3; length: 15; J: TRBJ2-1; D: TRBD2; CDR3: CASSAHSGSASEQFF; DNA: TGTGCCAGCAGCGCTCATAGCGGGAGTGCTTCGGAGCAGTTCTTC
size: .; V: TRBV12-3/TRBV12-4; length: 13; J: TRBJ1-2; D: .; CDR3: CASRQRGLGGYTF; DNA: TGTGCCAGCAGACAAAGGGGGTTGGGAGGCTACACCTTC
size: .; V: TRBV4-1; length: 15; J: TRBJ2-7; D: .; CDR3: CASSQVTGIGYEQYF; DNA: TGCGCCAGCAGCCAAGTCACAGGCATTGGGTACGAGCAGTACTTC
size: .; V: TRBV2; length: 14; J: TRBJ1-4; D: .; CDR3: CASSDGGGNEKLFF; DNA: TGTGCCAGCAGTGATGGGGGGGGTAATGAAAAACTGTTTTTT
size: .; V: TRBV4-2; length: 16; J: TRBJ2-7; D: TRBD1; CDR3: CASSQVTGGGTYEQYF; DNA: TGTGCCAGCAGCCAAGTTACAGGGGGCGGTACCTACGAGCAGTACTTC
size: .; V: TRBV19; length: 13; J: TRBJ2-2; D: .; CDR3: CASSIVISGELFF; DNA: TGTGCCAGTAGTATTGTTATATCCGGGGAGCTGTTTTTT
size: .; V: TRBV6-5; length: 12; J: TRBJ1-2; D: TRBD1; CDR3: CASNPGQFGYTF; DNA: TGTGCCAGCAACCCGGGACAGTTTGGCTACACCTTC
size: .; V: TRBV7-3; length: 17; J: TRBJ2-1; D: TRBD2; CDR3: CASSPRPGRTSGNEQFF; DNA: TGTGCCAGCAGCCCCCGACCGGGACGGACTAGCGGTAATGAGCAGTTCTTC
size: .; V: TRBV7-6; length: 15; J: TRBJ1-1; D: .; CDR3: CASSLSGAANTEAFF; DNA: TGTGCCAGCAGCCTATCTGGGGCCGCGAACACTGAAGCTTTCTTT
size: .; V: TRBV11-2; length: 13; J: TRBJ1-3; D: .; CDR3: CASRYQGGNTIYF; DNA: TGTGCCAGCAGATATCAGGGGGGAAACACCATATATTTT
size: .; V: TRBV6-5; length: 14; J: TRBJ2-7; D: TRBD2; CDR3: CASRTSGVFGEQYF; DNA: TGTGCCAGCAGGACTAGCGGGGTGTTTGGGGAGCAGTACTTC
size: .; V: TRBV6-5; length: 13; J: TRBJ1-1; D: .; CDR3: CASGGQLNTEAFF; DNA: TGTGCCAGTGGTGGACAGCTGAACACTGAAGCTTTCTTT
size: .; V: TRBV25-1; length: 15; J: TRBJ2-7; D: TRBD2; CDR3: CASSDWTSGAGEQYF; DNA: TGTGCCAGCAGTGATTGGACTAGCGGGGCGGGGGAGCAGTACTTC
size: .; V: TRBV5-1; length: 13; J: TRBJ2-5; D: .; CDR3: CASSGLSQETQYF; DNA: TGCGCCAGCAGCGGGCTCAGCCAAGAGACCCAGTACTTC
size: .; V: TRBV6-5; length: 14; J: TRBJ1-1; D: .; CDR3: CASSYNPGNTEAFF; DNA: TGTGCCAGCAGTTACAACCCAGGGAACACTGAAGCTTTCTTT
size: .; V: TRBV6-4; length: 14; J: TRBJ1-1; D: .; CDR3: CASSDGPGGAEAFF; DNA: TGTGCCAGCAGTGACGGCCCCGGAGGCGCTGAAGCTTTCTTT
size: .; V: TRBV6-1; length: 16; J: TRBJ2-5; D: TRBD1; CDR3: CASSGGTGGVLGTQYF; DNA: TGTGCCAGCAGTGGGGGGACAGGGGGCGTTCTCGGGACCCAGTACTTC
size: .; V: TRBV4-1; length: 18; J: TRBJ1-5; D: TRBD1; CDR3: CASSPDGTGGISDQPQHF; DNA: TGCGCCAGCAGCCCTGACGGGACAGGGGGCATCTCGGATCAGCCCCAGCATTTT
size: .; V: TRBV28; length: 16; J: TRBJ1-5; D: .; CDR3: CASSFHRGGGNQPQHF; DNA: TGTGCCAGCAGTTTCCACCGAGGGGGGGGGAATCAGCCCCAGCATTTT
size: .; V: TRBV7-2; length: 14; J: TRBJ1-1; D: .; CDR3: CASSLNGGSTEAFF; DNA: TGTGCCAGCAGCCTAAATGGTGGGAGCACTGAAGCTTTCTTT
size: .; V: TRBV5-6; length: 13; J: TRBJ2-7; D: .; CDR3: CASSFGHGYEQYF; DNA: TGTGCCAGCAGCTTTGGACACGGCTACGAGCAGTACTTC
size: .; V: TRBV6-5; length: 16; J: TRBJ1-4; D: .; CDR3: CASSFLPGRGGEKLFF; DNA: TGTGCCAGCAGTTTTCTACCCGGAAGGGGAGGTGAAAAACTGTTTTTT
size: .; V: TRBV5-4; length: 17; J: TRBJ2-7; D: TRBD2; CDR3: CASSAGTSGGATSEQYF; DNA: TGTGCCAGCAGTGCCGGGACTAGCGGGGGGGCTACCTCCGAGCAGTACTTC
size: .; V: TRBV10-1; length: 13; J: TRBJ2-1; D: .; CDR3: CASSESGGNEQFF; DNA: TGCGCCAGCAGTGAGTCCGGGGGCAATGAGCAGTTCTTC
size: .; V: TRBV23-1; length: 15; J: TRBJ1-1; D: TRBD1; CDR3: CASSHSDRGDTEAFF; DNA: TGCGCCAGCAGTCATTCGGACAGGGGCGACACTGAAGCTTTCTTT
size: .; V: TRBV10-3; length: 13; J: TRBJ1-1; D: TRBD1; CDR3: CAVLGTGGTEAFF; DNA: TGTGCCGTTTTGGGGACAGGGGGCACTGAAGCTTTCTTT
size: .; V: TRBV5-1; length: 16; J: TRBJ1-2; D: .; CDR3: CASSKPEEAPNYGYTF; DNA: TGCGCCAGCAGCAAGCCGGAAGAGGCCCCTAACTATGGCTACACCTTC
size: .; V: TRBV7-3; length: 19; J: TRBJ2-7; D: TRBD2; CDR3: CASSPTGTSGRALAYEQYF; DNA: TGTGCCAGCAGCCCGACCGGGACTAGCGGGAGGGCCTTGGCCTACGAGCAGTACTTC
size: .; V: TRBV24-1; length: 15; J: TRBJ1-2; D: TRBD1; CDR3: CATSDSGQAAHYYTF; DNA: TGTGCCACCAGTGATTCGGGACAGGCGGCTCACTACTACACCTTC
size: once; V: TRBV7-3; length: 14; J: TRBJ2-2; D: TRBD2; CDR3: CASGTSGGAGELFF; DNA: TGTGCCAGTGGGACTAGCGGGGGAGCCGGGGAGCTGTTTTTT
size: .; V: TRBV18; length: 15; J: TRBJ1-4; D: TRBD1; CDR3: CASSAVRDSLEKLFF; DNA: TGTGCCAGCTCAGCAGTACGGGACAGTCTGGAAAAACTGTTTTTT
size: .; V: TRBV5-6; length: 15; J: TRBJ2-7; D: TRBD1; CDR3: CASSFVLQGWNEQYF; DNA: TGTGCCAGCAGCTTTGTATTACAGGGGTGGAACGAGCAGTACTTC
size: .; V: TRBV7-6; length: 16; J: TRBJ1-4; D: .; CDR3: CASGSTGDTTNEKLFF; DNA: TGTGCCAGCGGGTCGACAGGTGATACAACTAATGAAAAACTGTTTTTT
size: .; V: TRBV19; length: 15; J: TRBJ2-1; D: TRBD2; CDR3: CASRDRGLAANEQFF; DNA: TGTGCCAGCCGGGACCGAGGACTAGCGGCGAATGAGCAGTTCTTC
size: .; V: TRBV5-1; length: 15; J: TRBJ1-6; D: TRBD1; CDR3: CASSSWTGGNSPLHF; DNA: TGCGCCAGCAGCTCCTGGACAGGGGGCAATTCACCCCTCCACTTT
size: .; V: TRBV18; length: 16; J: TRBJ2-1; D: .; CDR3: CASSPRLIRGYNEQFF; DNA: TGTGCCAGCTCTCCTCGCCTGATCAGGGGTTACAATGAGCAGTTCTTC
size: .; V: TRBV5-5; length: 15; J: TRBJ1-2; D: TRBD1; CDR3: CASSLRGGEGYGYTF; DNA: TGTGCCAGCAGCTTGAGAGGGGGCGAGGGCTATGGCTACACCTTC
size: .; V: TRBV29-1; length: 13; J: TRBJ2-3; D: TRBD1; CDR3: CSVDDRGADTQYF; DNA: TGCAGCGTTGACGACAGGGGCGCAGATACGCAGTATTTT
size: .; V: TRBV9; length: 15; J: TRBJ2-2; D: .; CDR3: CASSVATTGTGELFF; DNA: TGTGCCAGCAGCGTAGCTACGACTGGGACCGGGGAGCTGTTTTTT
size: .; V: TRBV18; length: 14; J: TRBJ1-1; D: .; CDR3: CASSLSQGNTEAFF; DNA: TGTGCCAGCTCACTAAGCCAGGGGAACACTGAAGCTTTCTTT
size: .; V: TRBV10-3; length: 13; J: TRBJ1-2; D: .; CDR3: CATTAQGSHGYTF; DNA: TGTGCCACCACAGCACAGGGTTCGCATGGCTACACCTTC